This T cell receptor beta chain was recovered during a study of blood T cell repertoires in COVID-19. Across the study: Material from acute and convalescent COVID-19 was sourced from the United States, Italy and Spain. The cDNA or gDNA used as material had been derived from T cells, B-cell-depleted T cells, or PBMCs.

The junction had 9 bases not matched to a gene; V was cut back by 6 bases and J by 3 bases. The length of the CDR3 is 16 residues. CDR1 is SNHLY, CDR2 FYNNEI, per germline. Study processing details: Estimates of nucleated cell counts were drawn from the amplification of reference gene primers. The protocol was immunoSEQ multiplex PCR, while the TCRdb copy is restricted to in-frame clones and leaves out a portion. V and J calls and clone size are those listed in that table; D and trimming were worked out from the DNA. The sample lists around 97,000 clones; around 80% were seen once. The sequence was collected from a man between 65 and 79 years old with acute or convalescent COVID-19. The chain couples TRBV2 to TRBJ1-2; TRBD1 agrees at 11 bases. Input material: peripheral blood. In DNA, the CDR3 is TGTGCCAGCAGATGGACAGGGGGCAGGTTGGACTATGGCTACACCTTC. Translated: CASRWTGGRLDYGYTF.